A selection of T cell receptor beta chains follows, all from one sample in a study of cytomegalovirus exposure and HLA in healthy donors. Method: immunoSEQ multiplex PCR; TCRdb's copy keeps in-frame clones and lacks some. The repertoire consists of more than 150,000 clones, with 81% occurring once and the leading ten covering 2.2%. Specimen: PBMCs. These receptors originate from a woman aged 30 to 39 in good health and CMV-seronegative. Each CDR3 is given with its conserved first and last residue. Expanded clones are given a class, and other clones once, few, many or no size at all.

TRBV27	.	TRBJ2-5	CASSAPYEGEETQYF
TRBV28	once	TRBJ1-6	CASSPPPGQGGSPLHF
TRBV19	.	TRBJ1-2	CASTTGTAYGYTF
TRBV6-5	.	TRBJ2-5	CASSYSRRGLGETQYF
TRBV27	.	TRBJ1-5	CASSLSRGNQPQHF
TRBV27	.	TRBJ2-6	CASSFRRSGANGLTF
TRBV19	.	TRBJ1-6	CASSLGGRNSPLHF
TRBV18	.	TRBJ2-7	CASSHSGVIDYEQYF
TRBV5-8	.	TRBJ2-5	CASSLGKGGGSETQYF
TRBV30	.	TRBJ1-1	CAWSSTGGTEAFF
TRBV4-3	.	TRBJ2-5	CASSQGLGNGETQYF
TRBV27	.	TRBJ1-6	CASTDRNSPLHF
TRBV18	.	TRBJ2-7	CASSPTVSLSYEQYF
TRBV28	.	TRBJ1-5	CASTTDRGLQPQHF
TRBV4-3	.	TRBJ2-1	CASSQEAANLGSYNEQFF
TRBV28	.	TRBJ1-5	CASSTGQGINQPQHF
TRBV14	few	TRBJ1-1	CASSQDWASLNTEAFF
TRBV29-1	few	TRBJ2-3	CSVRDRGCEYF
TRBV29-1	.	TRBJ2-7	CSADLANEQYF
TRBV19	.	TRBJ2-1	CASSIGGGTRTENEQFF
TRBV27	.	TRBJ2-7	CASSFDSGVYEQYF
TRBV30	.	TRBJ2-2	CAWTRQGSGELFF
TRBV4-3	once	TRBJ2-6	CASSQDGGAGANVLTF
TRBV19	.	TRBJ2-1	CASSIGTVLAGVVQFF
TRBV7-9	once	TRBJ2-2	CASSLGQGGTGELFF
TRBV28	.	TRBJ2-7	CASSPTRTASYEQYF
TRBV27	.	TRBJ2-7	CASRLDGLADYEQYF
TRBV19	.	TRBJ1-2	CASRPAGGPNYGYTF
TRBV4-2	.	TRBJ2-2	CASRLAGVETGELFF